Listed here are 27 T cell receptor beta chains from one sample, sequenced in a study of blood T cell repertoires in COVID-19. Using immunoSEQ multiplex PCR, the repertoire was profiled, and TCRdb retains in-frame clones only, with some absent. The table includes 300,000 or so clones, over 80% detected once. Material for sequencing was peripheral blood. These TCRs come from a woman between 35 and 50 years old who had recovered from COVID-19.

J is TRBJ1-1 and V is TRBV19; D gene uncertain. Germline V gene data show CDR1 as LNHDA and CDR2 as SQIVND (reference sequence). V was cut by 3 bases and J by 5 bases, with 22 bases left in between. The length of the CDR3 is 17 residues. The CDR3 bases are TGTGCCAGTAGTATGTACAAAGCGCCCATAACGAAAACTGAAGCTTTCTTT. Residues: CASSMYKAPITKTEAFF.

This clone was recorded only once. The chain carries TRBV9 and TRBJ2-4, with TRBD1 as a possible D gene (6 bases). The CDR3 is 16 amino acids. Germline CDR1 reads SGDLS; CDR2 reads YYNGEE. Between the trimmed V and J ends, which lost 0 bases and 3 bases, there was a span of 13 bases. The CDR3 region has the DNA TGTGCCAGCAGCGTAGAGCCAGGGGTGGTCAAAAACATTCAGTACTTC. The encoded protein is CASSVEPGVVKNIQYF.

The rearrangement links TRBV4-1 to TRBJ1-4, with D possibly matching TRBD1 (6 bases). This CDR3 comprises 15 residues. V lost 5 bases to trimming and J lost 2 bases, with 12 bases between them. Germline assignment: CDR1 MGHRA and CDR2 YSYEKL. The CDR3 DNA reads TGCGCCAGCAGCGCAACAGGGTGGACTAATGAAAAACTGTTTTTT. This translates into CASSATGWTNEKLFF.

This clone appeared a single time. This rearrangement joins TRBV19 to TRBJ1-3; 9 nucleotides line up with TRBD1. This CDR3 has 16 amino acids. With 8 bases clipped from V and 0 bases from J, the junction kept 8 bases outside the gene matches. Germline CDR1 is LNHDA and CDR2 is SQIVND (reference sequence). The CDR3 sequence: CASLLRQGGSGNTIYF. The CDR3 DNA sequence: TGTGCCAGTCTCCTACGACAGGGGGGCTCTGGAAACACCATATATTTT. The whole variable domain, remainder taken from reference TRBV19 and TRBJ1-3, is DGGITQSPKYLFRKEGQNVTLSCEQNLNHDAMYWYRQDPGQGLRLIYYSQIVNDFQKGDIAEGYSVSREKKESFPLTVTSAQKNPTAFYLCASLLRQGGSGNTIYFGEGSWLTVV.

In this sample, this clone turned up once. The V gene is TRBV7-8, the J gene TRBJ1-2, with TRBD1 matching 7 bases. The CDR3 consists of 14 residues. The V and J ends lost 1 base and 4 bases, in that order; junction bases with no gene match: 3. From germline, CDR1 is SGHVS and CDR2 FQNEAQ. CDR3 DNA: TGTGCCAGCAGCTTAGTACAGGGGAGCTATGGCTACACCTTC. Translated, it gives CASSLVQGSYGYTF.

This sequence joins TRBV6-1 and TRBJ1-1; D perhaps matches TRBD1 (6 bases). V lost 2 bases to trimming and J lost 3 bases, with 10 bases between them. Germline CDR1 MNHNS, CDR2 SASEGT. The CDR3 runs 14 residues. The CDR3 DNA sequence: TGTGCCAGCAGTGAAACAGGGCTCCACACTGAAGCTTTCTTT. Translated: CASSETGLHTEAFF.

This clone was observed once. The V call is TRBV5-4, the J call TRBJ2-5, with 9 bases identical to TRBD1. Germline V lookup: CDR1 SGHNT, CDR2 YYREEE (reference sequence). The CDR3 has 15 amino acids. With 2 bases clipped from V and 5 bases from J, the junction kept 7 bases outside the gene matches. The CDR3 sequence: CASSFAQGAGETQYF. CDR3 DNA: TGTGCCAGCAGCTTTGCACAGGGGGCCGGGGAGACCCAGTACTTC.

The genes are TRBV2 and TRBJ2-1, with a tentative D call TRBD2 (6 bases). Per germline, CDR1 SNHLY and CDR2 FYNNEI. The CDR3 loop spans 15 amino acids. The V end lost 3 bases, the J end lost 1 base, and 10 bases lay between the germline ends. CDR3 sequence reads: CASSESRGSYNEQFF. The CDR3 DNA follows: TGTGCCAGCAGTGAGTCGCGGGGTTCCTACAATGAGCAGTTCTTC.

J is TRBJ1-5 and V is TRBV24-1; no reliable D call. The CDR3 loop spans 14 amino acids. Germline V gene lookup returns CDR1 KGHDR and CDR2 SFDVKD. V shed 4 bases and J shed 4 bases, with 10 bases lying between them. The CDR3 DNA follows: TGTGCCACCAGTGACGGACGGGATAATCAGCCCCAGCATTTT. Translated, it gives CATSDGRDNQPQHF.

The chain is built from TRBV20-1 and TRBJ2-7, with a weak D call TRBD2 (5 bases). Germline CDR1 is DFQATT and CDR2 is SNEGSKA (reference sequence). The V and J ends lost 3 bases and 7 bases respectively, with 13 bases between them. The CDR3 runs 12 residues. CDR3 sequence (DNA): TGCAGTGCTAGTTGGGCATCGGGGGAGCAGTACTTC. As protein: CSASWASGEQYF.

The J gene is TRBJ2-2, the V gene TRBV6-6; TRBD2 is a possible D gene (5 bases). V dropped 2 bases and J dropped 6 bases, with 7 bases sitting between them. Germline CDR1 is MNHNY and CDR2 is SVGAGI (reference sequence). This CDR3 region has 13 residues. The CDR3 here is CASSYNGAGELFF. The CDR3 DNA reads as TGTGCCAGCAGTTACAACGGGGCCGGGGAGCTGTTTTTT.

This chain uses TRBV7-3 with TRBJ1-1; 7 nucleotides line up with TRBD1. CDR1 and CDR2 (germline): SGHTA, FQGTGA. Unmatched junction bases numbered 9, after V lost 4 bases and J lost 7 bases. The CDR3 extends over 14 amino acids. CDR3 in DNA: TGTGCCAGCAGCTCCCGTTGGGGGGACAGTGAAGCTTTCTTT. This translates into CASSSRWGDSEAFF.

The rearrangement links TRBV5-1 to TRBJ1-2, with 11 positions matching TRBD1. With 2 bases clipped from V and 8 bases from J, the junction kept 5 bases outside the gene matches. Germline-derived CDR1 and CDR2 are SGHRS and YFSETQ. The CDR3 spans 14 residues. The CDR3 is CASSLGQGAEGYTF. The DNA of the CDR3 is TGCGCCAGCAGCTTAGGACAGGGGGCGGAAGGCTACACCTTC.

The chain uses TRBV6-1 and TRBJ1-1, with a weak D call TRBD1 (5 bases). Trimming removed 3 bases from V and 5 bases from J, with 22 bases in between. CDR1 is MNHNS and CDR2 is SASEGT in the germline V gene. The CDR3 is 17 residues long. The CDR3 region has the DNA TGTGCCAGCAGTGACGGGGTTTTACTTCGGGGGGTAACTGAAGCTTTCTTT. Encoded protein: CASSDGVLLRGVTEAFF.

The gene calls are TRBV6-5 and TRBJ1-5; D unclear. V was clipped by 2 bases and J by 4 bases, with 6 bases between them. Germline-derived CDR1 and CDR2 are MNHEY and SVGAGI. This CDR3 contains 13 residues. The CDR3 DNA sequence: TGTGCCAGCAGTTACCCGGGTAATCAGCCCCAGCATTTT. Translation gives CASSYPGNQPQHF.

The J gene is TRBJ2-7, the V gene TRBV13; TRBD1 aligns across 10 bases. The length of the CDR3 is 15 residues. Germline V gives CDR1 PRHDT, CDR2 FYEKMQ (reference sequence). With V trimmed by 5 bases and J by 2 bases, 6 bases remained unmatched. The DNA of the CDR3 is TGTGCCAGCAGCCCATGGGGGACAGGGGCCTACGAGCAGTACTTC. Translating gives CASSPWGTGAYEQYF.

The chain employs TRBV7-9 and TRBJ1-1; TRBD1 matches at 9 bases. The CDR3 runs 14 residues. With V trimmed by 4 bases and J by 4 bases, 4 bases remained unmatched. Per the germline V gene, CDR1 is SEHNR and CDR2 is FQNEAQ (reference sequence). The CDR3 nucleotides are TGTGCCAGCAGCTCTCAGACAGGGGGCACTGAAGCTTTCTTT. Its protein product is CASSSQTGGTEAFF. Full variable domain (outside the CDR3, taken from reference TRBV7-9 and TRBJ1-1): DTGVSQNPRHKITKRGQNVTFRCDPISEHNRLYWYRQTLGQGPEFLTYFQNEAQLEKSRLLSDRFSAERPKGSFSTLEIQRTEQGDSAMYLCASSSQTGGTEAFFGQGTRLTVV.

The chain has TRBV3-1 (or the pseudogene TRBV3-2) and TRBJ1-2; a possible D gene is TRBD1 (5 bases). The V end lost 2 bases, the J end lost 4 bases, and 14 bases lay between the germline ends. The germline gives CDR1 LGHDT, CDR2 YNNKEL (reference sequence). The CDR3 runs to 15 residues. The CDR3 reads CASSQSIGAPYGYTF. The CDR3 nucleotides read TGTGCCAGCAGCCAATCAATAGGGGCCCCCTATGGCTACACCTTC.

The chain links TRBV5-1 to TRBJ2-1; 7 nucleotides agree with TRBD1. The CDR3 consists of 14 residues. In germline, CDR1 is SGHRS, CDR2 YFSETQ. Unmatched junction bases numbered 5, after V lost 2 bases and J lost 6 bases. CDR3 region: CASSFLQGSNEQFF. CDR3 in DNA: TGCGCCAGCAGCTTCTTACAGGGGAGCAATGAGCAGTTCTTC.

V gene TRBV5-1 combines with J gene TRBJ1-2, with 10 bases lining up with TRBD1. From germline, CDR1 is SGHRS and CDR2 YFSETQ. Germline trimming cut 4 bases from V and 7 bases from J; bases unmatched to any gene: 10. The CDR3 covers 15 residues. The CDR3 DNA sequence: TGCGCCAGCAGCCTGGGGGACAGGGGAGCCGGTGGCTACACCTTC. Its protein product is CASSLGDRGAGGYTF.

This chain connects TRBV12-3 or TRBV12-4 to TRBJ1-5; D unclear. Trimming removed 6 bases at V and 11 bases at J, with 11 bases between. The CDR3 loop spans 11 amino acids. The CDR3 spells CASSQGGAQHF. DNA for the CDR3: TGTGCCAGCAGCCAAGGCGGGGCCCAGCATTTT.

A single count supports this clone. The CDR3 DNA reads TGTGCCAGCAGCTTATATGGCATCGATGAGCAGTTCTTC. The encoded protein is CASSLYGIDEQFF. The rearrangement links TRBV7-2 to TRBJ2-1, with D unresolved. CDR1 and CDR2 from the germline V gene are SGHTA and FQGNSA. The CDR3 extends over 13 amino acids. The V and J ends lost 2 bases and 8 bases respectively, with 10 bases between them.

The chain uses TRBV6-5 and TRBJ1-2; unclear D gene. CDR3 length: 12 residues. Trimming took off 5 bases at V and 4 bases at J, with 8 bases between the two ends. The germline V gene has CDR1 MNHEY and CDR2 SVGAGI. The CDR3 protein is CASSPRVYGYTF. CDR3 in DNA: TGTGCCAGCAGTCCGCGAGTCTATGGCTACACCTTC.

Concerning this clone itself: Other nucleotide sequences from this sample produce the same CDR3. V and J are TRBV3-1 (or the pseudogene TRBV3-2) and TRBJ2-7; no clear D. The CDR3 loop spans 14 amino acids. Germline CDR1 reads LGHDT; CDR2 reads YNNKEL (reference sequence). V was trimmed by 0 bases and J by 0 bases, leaving 6 bases between them. The CDR3 sequence: CASSQDLSSYEQYF. The CDR3 coding sequence is TGTGCCAGCAGCCAAGACTTGAGCTCCTACGAGCAGTACTTC.

The chain is built from TRBV4-3 and TRBJ1-1, with no clear D. The CDR3 loop spans 16 amino acids. V shed 0 bases and J shed 0 bases, with 11 bases lying between them. CDR1 and CDR2 (germline): LGHNA, YSLEER. The CDR3 coding sequence is TGCGCCAGCAGCCAAGATATAGAGGTTATGAACACTGAAGCTTTCTTT. Translation: CASSQDIEVMNTEAFF.

This clone was seen more than once but under ten times. The chain carries TRBV1 and TRBJ1-6. TRBV1 is flagged as a pseudogene. The CDR3 has 13 amino acids. The CDR3 sequence is CTSHADSSSPLHF. As DNA, the CDR3 is TGCACCAGCCACGCGGATAGTAGCTCACCCCTCCACTTT.

The rearrangement links TRBV7-2 to TRBJ2-1; 10 bases align to TRBD1. Germline V CDR1 and CDR2: SGHTA, FQGNSA. The length of the CDR3 is 16 residues. V shed 5 bases, J shed 3 bases, and the junction held 7 bases outside the gene matches. The CDR3 protein is CASSLPGTGVYNEQFF. DNA for the CDR3: TGTGCCAGCAGCCTGCCCGGGACAGGGGTCTACAATGAGCAGTTCTTC.